This T cell receptor beta chain was recorded in a study of blood T cells in healthy people across ages. The CDR3 loop spans 11 amino acids. This clonotype was counted ten times or more. Germline and junction disagree at one end, which may indicate a read error. For the second PCR, which ran for roughly 7 to 11 cycles, a sample-barcoded 5' primer and a J-beta primer mix were used. TCRdb re-analysed the 5' RACE reads in MiXCR, keeping a single row per CDR3 protein. The sample records 1,300,000 or so distinct CDR3 sequences, roughly 64% being singletons. This chain connects TRBV12-3 or TRBV12-4 to TRBJ2-1, with TRBD2 as a possible D gene (5 bases). This sequence was found in a man aged 18 to 30 in good health. The sequencing input was blood. The CDR3 DNA follows: TGCGCCAGCAGCCTTGGACTTGAGCAGTTCTTC. It specifies CASSLGLEQFF.